This entry is about one TCR beta chain. The germline V gene encodes CDR1 LNHNV and CDR2 YYDKDF (reference sequence). Trimming pared 6 bases from V and 0 bases from J, leaving 8 bases between. The CDR3 has 14 amino acids. The sample is drawn from a study of T cell responses to AZD1222 COVID-19 vaccine. Data came from immunoSEQ multiplex PCR; TCRdb stores just in-frame clones and leaves some out. This table holds about 81,000 clones, 91% found once. The TCR originated in an adult who received the AZD1222 COVID-19 vaccine. This rearrangement joins TRBV15 to TRBJ1-4; D remains unclear. This sample comprised peripheral blood, obtained 28 days after the second AZD1222 dose. The CDR3 loop is CATSSSATNEKLFF. The CDR3 DNA reads TGTGCCACCAGTAGTTCTGCAACTAATGAAAAACTGTTTTTT.